This paragraph covers one T cell receptor beta chain sequence. The antigen it recognizes is unknown. It has no much larger one-base neighbor in the sample; base qualities were not kept. The source of the sample is a study of T cell repertoires in cytomegalovirus infection (dated by TCRdb to the late 2010s). Some background on the complete study: Recently identified HLA-C-restricted CMV epitopes, whose presentation resists viral immunomodulation, were targeted by peptide stimulations together with well-studied HLA-B-restricted epitopes. Donor HLA type was relevant to the analysis, as public TCR beta signatures indicated carriage of CMV infection together with the matching HLA type.

The treatment or condition label, as the study defines it: in vitro stimulation with specific CMV peptide epitopes to enrich CMV-specific T cells. Paper-wide results and their limitations: In the ex vivo response, HLA-C-restricted CMV-specific TCR beta clonotypes were dominant, and in two of eight donors the single most frequent clonotype came from this HLA-C-restricted group. In both this cohort and an independent 352-donor cohort, the cumulative frequency of public TCR beta family members distinguished carriers of CMV infection plus the relevant HLA type.

Its CDR3 holds 13 amino acids, cysteine through phenylalanine. The kept DNA is CDR3 alone, 39 bases in frame from the first base. Trimming takes 1 base from V and 3 bases from J, and the germline ends sit 7 bases apart. From the germline V gene, CDR1 is SGHAT and CDR2 is FQNNGV. The instrument was an Illumina HiSeq 1500. TCRdb trimmed public reads at Q25 via fastp, called clones via MiXCR and kept in-frame beta chains. All rows with the same CDR3 protein become a single entry with the most common DNA and genes. The sample data list roughly 150,000 distinct CDR3 sequences, and less than 25% of these were observed just once. In total, the top ten clones hold under 30% of the sample.

The receptor comes from a human donor in good health (CMV status not recorded). Some clones in this sample may be carry-over from other donors' samples. The chain couples TRBV11-2 to TRBJ2-7; the D gene is not confidently resolved. The specimen was CD8+ T cells from cultured PBMCs, collected from culture after CMV antigen stimulation. The CDR3 protein: CASSLGWVYEQYF. Here is the DNA: TGTGCCAGCAGCTTAGGGTGGGTCTACGAGCAGTACTTC.